These 17 T cell receptor beta chains originate from one sample sequenced in a study of T cell clonality in common variable immunodeficiency. Method: immunoSEQ multiplex PCR; TCRdb's copy keeps in-frame clones and lacks some. The record shows more than 55,000 clones for this sample, with no singletons present. Source material: peripheral blood mononuclear cells. The origin of the receptors is a person aged 18 to 75 in good health.

This clone appeared many times. Read sequence stops 3 residues before the CDR3 end, and the germline J gene provides the missing end. The rearrangement uses TRBV11-3 and TRBJ2-3, with unresolved D. The CDR3 runs to 14 residues. Trimming stripped 0 bases from V and 0 bases from J, with 4 bases between. Per the germline V gene, CDR1 is SGHNT and CDR2 is YENEEA. The CDR3 loop is CASSLDGSTDTQYF. Partial CDR3 DNA: TGTGCCAGCAGCTTAGATGGCAGCACAGATACG.

This clone was counted ten times or more. Read data end 3 residues before the CDR3 end; the end is taken from the germline J gene. The chain carries TRBV24-1 and TRBJ2-5, with D perhaps matching TRBD2 (9 bases). The CDR3 covers 22 residues. V dropped 2 bases and J dropped 5 bases, with 35 bases sitting between them. The germline V gene has CDR1 KGHDR and CDR2 SFDVKD. The CDR3 spells CATSDWTGMRKREDRLWETQYF. CDR3 DNA (partial): TGTGCCACCAGTGATTGGACAGGGATGAGGAAGCGGGAGGACCGTCTGTGGGAGACC.

In its sample, this clone was seen many times. The read falls 3 residues short of the CDR3 end, and the missing part is taken from the germline J gene. V and J are TRBV2 and TRBJ1-2, with 7 bases aligning to TRBD1. The ends lost 6 bases at V and 0 bases at J; junction bases unmatched: 4. The germline CDR1 and CDR2 sequences are SNHLY and FYNNEI. The CDR3 has 14 residues. The CDR3 sequence: CASRGTEPNYGYTF. CDR3 bases read: TGTGCCAGCAGGGGGACAGAACCTAACTATGGC. The full variable domain, with the rest looked up from reference TRBV2 and TRBJ1-2, is EPEVTQTPSHQVTQMGQEVILRCVPISNHLYFYWYRQILGQKVEFLVSFYNNEISEKSEIFDDQFSVERPDGSNFTLKIRSTKLEDSAMYFCASRGTEPNYGYTFGSGTRLTVV.

This clone was seen ten or more times. The read ends 3 residues shy of where the CDR3 ends; the end is completed using the germline J gene. V gene TRBV7-8 combines with J gene TRBJ1-5, with TRBD1 identical over 11 bases. Germline trimming cut 5 bases from V and 4 bases from J; bases unmatched to any gene: 4. Germline lookup yields CDR1 SGHVS and CDR2 FQNEAQ. The CDR3 runs 15 residues. CDR3 DNA, as far as it was read: TGTGCCAGCAGCCCGCGGGACAGGGGGAATCAGCCC. This sequence encodes CASSPRDRGNQP. The CDR3 reads in full as CASSPRDRGNQPQHF.

This clone was seen repeatedly, ten times or more. The CDR3 end lies 3 residues beyond the end of the read and is filled in from the germline J gene. The genes are TRBV5-1 and TRBJ1-3, with 8 positions matching TRBD1. Germline V gene sequence: CDR1 SGHRS, CDR2 YFSETQ. This CDR3 region has 15 residues. V shed 0 bases and J 4 bases; nucleotides not matched to a gene: 3. The covered CDR3 bases are TGCGCCAGCAGCTTGGTGACAGGGGCAGGAAACACC. Translation gives CASSLVTGAGNT. The CDR3 in its entirety is CASSLVTGAGNTIYF.

In its sample, this clone was seen many times. The DNA read from the CDR3 is TGTGCCAGCAGCAAAAAACGGGGAGTAAAGGATACG. It translates to CASSKKRGVKDT. The whole CDR3 is CASSKKRGVKDTQYF. J is TRBJ2-3 and V is TRBV5-6; a possible D gene is TRBD2 (5 bases). The read falls 3 residues short of the CDR3 end, and the missing part is taken from the germline J gene. The CDR3 consists of 15 residues. The germline CDR1 and CDR2 sequences are SGHDT and YYEEEE. Trimming shortened V by 4 bases and J by 6 bases, and 18 bases separated the two germline ends.

In its sample, this clone was seen many times. The read finishes 3 residues shy of the CDR3 end, and the germline J gene is used to complete it. The V and J genes are TRBV19 and TRBJ1-6, with 10 bases that match TRBD1. V lost 4 bases, J lost 7 bases, and 7 bases stayed unmatched. Per the germline V gene, CDR1 is LNHDA and CDR2 is SQIVND (reference sequence). The CDR3 extends over 16 amino acids. Here the CDR3 reads CASSTLPGQGNSPLHF. CDR3 DNA (partial): TGTGCCAGTAGTACCCTACCGGGACAGGGGAATTCACCC.

Ten or more counts support this clone. The read stops 3 residues short of the end of the CDR3; the missing end is completed from the germline J gene. The chain employs TRBV5-6 and TRBJ1-1; D ambiguous. From germline, CDR1 is SGHDT and CDR2 YYEEEE. The CDR3 contains 13 residues. The V end lost 0 bases, the J end lost 1 base, and 4 bases lay between the germline ends. The DNA read from the CDR3 is TGTGCCAGCAGCTTGGGGCCGAACACTGAA. Its translation is CASSLGPNTE. The CDR3 reads in full as CASSLGPNTEAFF.

Many counts were recorded for this clone. The CDR3 end is not reached by the read, which stops 3 residues before it; the germline J gene fills it in. The J gene is TRBJ2-2, the V gene TRBV12-3 or TRBV12-4; TRBD2 aligns across 14 bases. The CDR3 covers 19 residues. With 3 bases clipped from V and 5 bases from J, the junction kept 11 bases outside the gene matches. Partial CDR3 DNA: TGTGCCAGCAGTTTCGAGACCGGGACTAGCGGGAGTAAGACCGGGGAG. Amino acid sequence: CASSFETGTSGSKTGE. The whole CDR3 region reads CASSFETGTSGSKTGELFF.

This clone was recorded many times. CDR3 protein: CASSLGQNTEAFF. The CDR3 DNA, read in part, is TGTGCCAGCAGCTTAGGACAGAACACTGAA. The rearrangement joins TRBV7-8 to TRBJ1-1; D gene ambiguous. The read is 3 residues too short to cover the CDR3 end, so that end is filled in from the germline J gene. This CDR3 comprises 13 residues. Trimming stripped 1 base from V and 1 base from J, with 4 bases between. Germline loops: CDR1 SGHVS, CDR2 FQNEAQ. Full variable domain (outside the CDR3, taken from reference TRBV7-8 and TRBJ1-1): GAGVSQSPRYKVAKRGQDVALRCDPISGHVSLFWYQQALGQGPEFLTYFQNEAQLDKSGLPSDRFFAERPEGSVSTLKIQRTQQEDSAVYLCASSLGQNTEAFFGQGTRLTVV.

Ten or more counts support this clone. The CDR3 end falls 3 residues outside the read, so it is completed with the germline J gene. The rearrangement joins TRBV19 to TRBJ1-2, with 9 bases identical to TRBD1. J was trimmed by 2 bases and V by 5 bases; bases with no gene match: 3. This CDR3 contains 14 residues. Per the germline V gene, CDR1 is LNHDA and CDR2 is SQIVND (reference sequence). CDR3: CASSSQGANYGYTF. The DNA read from the CDR3 is TGTGCCAGTAGTTCACAGGGGGCAAACTATGGC.

This clone was seen at least ten times. CDR3 DNA (partial): TGCGCCAGCAGTCTTCCGTCGTACGAG. As protein: CASSLPSYE. The full CDR3 reads CASSLPSYEQYF. The V and J genes are TRBV5-1 and TRBJ2-7, with unresolved D. The sequence runs out 3 residues before the end of the CDR3; the remainder is reconstructed from the germline J gene. Trimming cost V 5 bases and J 4 bases, with 10 bases left between them. The CDR3 length is 12 residues. Germline lookup yields CDR1 SGHRS and CDR2 YFSETQ.

The sample holds many counts of this clone. The CDR3 end falls 3 residues outside the read, so it is completed with the germline J gene. This rearrangement joins TRBV9 to TRBJ2-3; 12 bases line up with TRBD2. This CDR3 comprises 18 residues. Germline loops: CDR1 SGDLS, CDR2 YYNGEE. The junction had 9 bases not matched to a gene; V was cut back by 4 bases and J by 0 bases. CDR3 DNA, as far as it was read: TGTGCCAGCAGCCTCCGGCTAGCGGGAGGGTCTAGCACAGATACG. This gives the protein CASSLRLAGGSSTDT. The whole CDR3 protein is CASSLRLAGGSSTDTQYF. Looking up the rest from reference TRBV9 and TRBJ2-3 gives the full variable domain: DSGVTQTPKHLITATGQRVTLRCSPRSGDLSVYWYQQSLDQGLQFLIQYYNGEERAKGNILERFSAQQFPDLHSELNLSSLELGDSALYFCASSLRLAGGSSTDTQYFGPGTRLTVL.

Worth noting for this clone: The CDR3 end is not reached by the read, which stops 3 residues before it; the germline J gene fills it in. The chain combines TRBV7-9 with TRBJ1-4, with 7 bases matching TRBD1. This CDR3 is built from 15 residues. CDR1 and CDR2 (germline): SEHNR, FQNEAQ (reference sequence). The CDR3 DNA, read in part, is TGTGCCAGCAGCGGGACGGCCAGGGGGGCCAACGTA. Amino acid sequence: CASSGTARGANV. The complete CDR3 sequence is CASSGTARGANVLFF.

At least ten counts were recorded for this clone. The missing CDR3 end, 3 residues past where the read stops, is filled in from the germline J gene. The same CDR3 is also encoded by other DNA sequences in this sample. V gene TRBV7-2 combines with J gene TRBJ1-3, with D tentatively TRBD1 (6 bases). CDR1 is SGHTA, CDR2 FQGNSA, per germline. The CDR3 is 14 amino acids. With 1 base removed from V and 7 bases from J, the gap between germline ends came to 11 bases. The CDR3 sequence is CASSLGNRANTIYF. The sequenced CDR3 bases are TGTGCCAGCAGCTTAGGTAACAGGGCCAACACC.

This clone occurred many times. The read comes to an end 3 residues before the CDR3 does, leaving the germline J gene to fill in the end. This chain links TRBV6-4 with TRBJ1-1, with 10 bases that match TRBD1. Germline lookup yields CDR1 MRHNA and CDR2 SNTAGT. V trimming: 4 bases; J trimming: 7 bases; junction bases outside the gene matches: 9. The CDR3 has 15 amino acids. The sequenced part of the CDR3 DNA is TGTGCCAGCAGTGTTTCGACAGGGGGCTTATATGAA. Residues: CASSVSTGGLYE. The whole CDR3 reads CASSVSTGGLYEAFF.

This clone was observed many times. The covered CDR3 bases are TGTGCCAGCAGCTTAGCAGCCCAGGGGAACACC. Amino acids: CASSLAAQGNT. The CDR3 as a whole reads CASSLAAQGNTIYF. V gene TRBV7-6 combines with J gene TRBJ1-3; D perhaps matches TRBD1 (6 bases). Read sequence stops 3 residues before the CDR3 end, and the germline J gene provides the missing end. This CDR3 is built from 14 residues. Between the trimmed V and J ends, which lost 0 bases and 7 bases, there was a span of 10 bases. Per germline, CDR1 SGHVS and CDR2 FNYEAQ.